These 13 T cell receptor beta chains share one sample of origin, sequenced in a study of molecular identifiers for immune sequencing clone quantification (dated by TCRdb to the late 2010s). Library prep was done by PCR. The reads were generated on an Illumina HiSeq 4000. The public reads were quality trimmed at Q25 with fastp and then assembled into clones with MiXCR by TCRdb, keeping productive beta chains. Here each entry gathers all rows of one CDR3 protein and keeps the most common genes and DNA. Present in this sample are some 320,000 distinct CDR3 sequences, 20% to 25% of which were seen just once. More than 0.8% of the sample belongs to the ten largest clones. The sequenced sample consisted of naive CD8+ T cells from blood, with Jurkat cell RNA spiked in. The meaning of the sample's cell subset or site label: FACS-sorted CD8+CD4-CCR7+CD45RA+ naive T cells. The receptor set was obtained from a human donor in good health. Some libraries in this study had Jurkat cell RNA spiked in.

The table lists this clonotype with many counts. V and J are TRBV4-1 and TRBJ2-6; 8 bases are a match to TRBD2. CDR3 length: 19 amino acids. CDR1 MGHRA and CDR2 YSYEKL come from the germline V gene. With V trimmed by 3 bases and J by 0 bases, 10 bases remained unmatched. The CDR3 here is CASSHTSGGDRSGANVLTF. CDR3 DNA: TGCGCCAGCAGCCACACGAGCGGGGGTGATCGCTCTGGGGCCAACGTCCTGACTTTC.

This clonotype has ten or more counts. The rearrangement joins TRBV6-5 to TRBJ1-1; 7 bases map to TRBD1. Germline V lookup: CDR1 MNHEY, CDR2 SVGAGI. The CDR3 totals 15 residues. V was clipped by 2 bases and J by 6 bases; unmatched bases: 9. The CDR3 region has the DNA TGTGCCAGCAGTTACCTTACAGGGGTGCGACCTGAAGCTTTCTTT. Translation gives CASSYLTGVRPEAFF.

At least ten counts were recorded for this clonotype. CDR3 loop: CASSTGTSGWSDTQYF. As DNA, the CDR3 is TGTGCCAGCAGCACAGGGACTAGCGGTTGGTCTGATACGCAGTATTTT. The chain links TRBV7-2 to TRBJ2-3; 11 bases line up with TRBD2. V shed 5 bases, J shed 6 bases, and the junction held 10 bases outside the gene matches. The CDR3 sequence is 16 residues long. Germline-derived CDR1 and CDR2 are SGHTA and FQGNSA.

This clonotype was detected ten times or more. The chain joins TRBV19 to TRBJ2-7; D remains ambiguous. The germline V gene has CDR1 LNHDA and CDR2 SQIVND (reference sequence). This CDR3 comprises 13 residues. Trimming took 3 bases from V and 1 from J, leaving 7 bases between them. The CDR3 sequence is CASSIFASYEQYF. The CDR3 DNA is TGTGCCAGTAGTATTTTCGCGTCCTACGAGCAGTACTTC.

There are many counts of this clonotype. The rearrangement links TRBV13 to TRBJ1-5; no firm D call. Germline CDR1 and CDR2: PRHDT and FYEKMQ (reference sequence). There are 15 residues in the CDR3. V was pared by 5 bases and J by 4 bases, with 15 bases between. CDR3: CASSLRTGTNQPQHF. In DNA, the CDR3 is TGTGCCAGCAGCCTCAGGACGGGTACAAATCAGCCCCAGCATTTT.

The chain joins TRBV3-1 to TRBJ2-6; D unclear. CDR1 LGHDT and CDR2 YNNKEL come from the germline V gene (reference sequence). CDR3 size: 18 residues. Trimming removed 0 bases from V and 2 bases from J, with 14 bases in between. The CDR3 coding sequence is TGTGCCAGCAGCCAAGAGAGGTTTACTACTGCTGGGGCCAACGTCCTGACTTTC. It codes for CASSQERFTTAGANVLTF.

This clonotype has ten or more counts. The genes are TRBV7-2 and TRBJ2-7, with D tentatively TRBD1 or TRBD2 (5 bases each). Germline values: CDR1 SGHTA, CDR2 FQGNSA. V gave up 3 bases and J gave up 4 bases, with 13 bases separating them. The CDR3 is made up of 14 amino acids. This CDR3 is CASSFGTVGYEQYF. The CDR3 region has the DNA TGTGCCAGCAGCTTCGGGACCGTTGGGTACGAGCAGTACTTC. Looking up the rest from reference TRBV7-2 and TRBJ2-7 gives the full variable domain: GAGVSQSPSNKVTEKGKDVELRCDPISGHTALYWYRQSLGQGLEFLIYFQGNSAPDKSGLPSDRFSAERTGGSVSTLTIQRTQQEDSAVYLCASSFGTVGYEQYFGPGTRLTVT.

This clonotype has a count of ten or more. The CDR3, as DNA: TGCAGCGTCCCTGGCCCCGGCTACGAGCAGTACTTC. Its translation is CSVPGPGYEQYF. This rearrangement joins TRBV29-1 to TRBJ2-7; D ambiguous. CDR1 SQVTM and CDR2 ANQGSEA come from the germline V gene. V gave up 6 bases and J gave up 3 bases, with 12 bases separating them. CDR3 length equals 12 residues.

Regarding this clonotype: This may arise from a read error, as a much more abundant clone is one base away. This chain uses TRBV4-3 with TRBJ1-2; D unresolved. CDR1 and CDR2 (germline): LGHNA, YSLEER. The CDR3 has 15 amino acids. The V end was cut by 0 bases, the J end by 1 base, with 9 bases between. CDR3 sequence (DNA): TGCGCCAGCAGCCAAGATCCTGGCATTAACTATGGCTACACCTTC. This encodes CASSQDPGINYGYTF.

This clonotype has only one observation. V is TRBV6-2 or TRBV6-3 and J is TRBJ2-3, with TRBD1 as a possible D gene (6 bases). Trimming took off 5 bases at V and 6 bases at J, with 18 bases between the two ends. Germline V gene sequence: CDR1 MNHEY, CDR2 SVGEGT. The CDR3 consists of 15 residues. CDR3 sequence reads: CASSLSGAGEDTQYF. The CDR3 nucleotides read TGTGCCAGCAGTCTCTCAGGGGCCGGGGAGGATACGCAGTATTTT.

Worth noting for this clonotype: One end of the junction varies from germline; a read error may be responsible. The chain carries TRBV5-5 and TRBJ2-7; TRBD2 is a possible D gene (5 bases). CDR3 length: 13 residues. Germline values: CDR1 SGHKS, CDR2 YYEKEE (reference sequence). CDR3 sequence: CAGSFGVSYEQYF. The DNA for the CDR3 is TGTGCCGGCAGCTTCGGGGTGAGCTACGAGCAGTACTTC.

This clonotype appeared a few times. A much larger clone sits a single nucleotide away, making a read error possible. The rearrangement links TRBV7-9 to TRBJ1-2; 9 bases fit TRBD1. Germline CDR1 is SEHNR and CDR2 is FQNEAQ (reference sequence). The CDR3 loop spans 15 amino acids. Losses at the gene ends were 4 bases for V and 3 bases for J; bases not matched to a gene: 6. As DNA, the CDR3 is TGTGCCAGCAGCTCAGACAGGGGGAGAGACTATGGCTACACCTTC. This translates into CASSSDRGRDYGYTF.

For this clonotype: No conserved phenylalanine or tryptophan ends this CDR3, so it is likely a read error. J is TRBJ2-5 and V is TRBV14, with D perhaps TRBD2 (6 bases). Per germline, CDR1 SGHDN and CDR2 FVKESK. The CDR3 totals 16 residues. The CDR3 bases are TGTGCTAGCAGCCAAGATCCTGGCGGGAACAGCGAAGCCCAGTACTCC. As protein: CASSQDPGGNSEAQYS.